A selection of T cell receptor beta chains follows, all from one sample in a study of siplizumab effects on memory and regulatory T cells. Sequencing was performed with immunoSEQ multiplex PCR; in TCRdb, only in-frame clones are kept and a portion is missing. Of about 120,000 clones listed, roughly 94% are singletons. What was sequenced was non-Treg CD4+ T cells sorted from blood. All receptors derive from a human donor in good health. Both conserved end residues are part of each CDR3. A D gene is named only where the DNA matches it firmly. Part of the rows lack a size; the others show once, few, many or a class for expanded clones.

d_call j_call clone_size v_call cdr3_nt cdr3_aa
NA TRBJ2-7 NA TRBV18 TGTGCCAGCTCACCTTTCGGGGGAAAGGAATACGAGCAGTACTTC CASSPFGGKEYEQYF
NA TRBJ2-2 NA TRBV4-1 TGCGCCAGCAGCCATCTAATGGGTCGGATCCCGGGGGAGCTGTTTTTT CASSHLMGRIPGELFF
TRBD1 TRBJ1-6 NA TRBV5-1 TGCGCCAGCAGCTTGGGACAGGGATCGGATTCACCCCTCCACTTT CASSLGQGSDSPLHF
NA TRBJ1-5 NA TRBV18 TGTGCCAGCTCTGGGGGGCTCAGCAATCAGCCCCAGCATTTT CASSGGLSNQPQHF
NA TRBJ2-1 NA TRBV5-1 TGCGCCAGCAGCTTGACTTCTAGCGCCAGGGAGCAGTTCTTC CASSLTSSAREQFF
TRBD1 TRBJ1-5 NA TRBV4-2 TGTGCCAGCAGCCAGGACAGGGTACAGCCCCAGCATTTT CASSQDRVQPQHF
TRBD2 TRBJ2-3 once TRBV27 TGTGCCAGCAGTTTAGCGGGAGCCTCCCCGGATACGCAGTATTTT CASSLAGASPDTQYF
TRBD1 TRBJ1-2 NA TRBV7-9 TGTGCCAGCAGCTTAGGCTCAGGGGGAATATATGGCTACACCTTC CASSLGSGGIYGYTF
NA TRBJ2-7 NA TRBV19 TGTGCCAGTAGTATAGATCTATGGTCAGGGAAGTACTTC CASSIDLWSGKYF
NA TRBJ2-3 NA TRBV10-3 TGTGCCATCAGTGAGGAACGGGCCACAGATACGCAGTATTTT CAISEERATDTQYF
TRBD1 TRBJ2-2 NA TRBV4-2 TGTGCCAGCAGGTACAGGGGGTCGAACACCGGGGAGCTGTTTTTT CASRYRGSNTGELFF
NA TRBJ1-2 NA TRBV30 TGTGCCTGGAGTTACCTCGGGGGGAATGGCTACACCTTC CAWSYLGGNGYTF
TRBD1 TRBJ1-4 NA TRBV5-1 TGCGCCAGCCAGGGACAGGGGGCGTCAAACGAAAAACTGTTTTTT CASQGQGASNEKLFF
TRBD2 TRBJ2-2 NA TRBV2 TGTGCCAGCAGTGGGACTAGCACCGGGGAGCTGTTTTTT CASSGTSTGELFF
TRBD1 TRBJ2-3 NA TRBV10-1 TGCGCCAGCAGTGAGTCCCGACAGGGCCGGGGAGATACGCAGTATTTT CASSESRQGRGDTQYF
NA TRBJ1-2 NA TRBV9 TGTGCCAGCAGCCAGGCCCGGGAGGCTTATGGCTACACCTTC CASSQAREAYGYTF
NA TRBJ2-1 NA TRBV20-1 TGCAGTGCTAGAGATGTGGGTGAGCAGTTCTTC CSARDVGEQFF
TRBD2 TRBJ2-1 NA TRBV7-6 TGTGCCAGCAGCTTTTGGACTAGCGGCTCCTACAATGAGCAGTTCTTC CASSFWTSGSYNEQFF
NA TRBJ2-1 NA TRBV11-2 TGTGCCAGCAGCTTGGTAGGGACCCACAATGAGCAGTTCTTC CASSLVGTHNEQFF
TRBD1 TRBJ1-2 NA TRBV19 TGTGCCAGTAGTACACCGGGACAGGGACTATATGGCTACACCTTC CASSTPGQGLYGYTF
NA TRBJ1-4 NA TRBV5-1 TGCGCCAGCAGCTTGGGACAGGAGAATGAAAAACTGTTTTTT CASSLGQENEKLFF
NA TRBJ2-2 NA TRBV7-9 TGTGCCAGCAGCTTAGCGGCCAGCGGGTACACCGGGGAGCTGTTTTTT CASSLAASGYTGELFF
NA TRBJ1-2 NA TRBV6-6 TGTGCCAGCAGTTCATCGGGACGGTATAACTATGGCTACACCTTC CASSSSGRYNYGYTF
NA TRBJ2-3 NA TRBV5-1 TGCGCCAGCAGCTTGGACGGAACTAGCACAGATACGCAGTATTTT CASSLDGTSTDTQYF
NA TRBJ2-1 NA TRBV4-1 TGCGCCAGCAGCCAAGGAGAGGGGTCCTACAATGAGCAGTTCTTC CASSQGEGSYNEQFF
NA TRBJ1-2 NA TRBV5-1 TGCGCCAGCAGCTTTTCAGGGGCTAACTATGGCTACACCTTC CASSFSGANYGYTF
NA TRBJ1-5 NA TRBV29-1 TGCAGCGTTGGCCTTAGCAATCAGCCCCAGCATTTT CSVGLSNQPQHF
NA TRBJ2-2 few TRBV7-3 TGTGCCAGCAGCTTATATGCCGGGGAGCTGTTTTTT CASSLYAGELFF
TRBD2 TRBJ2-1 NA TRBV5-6 TGTGCCAGCAGCACCCTGACTAGCGGGCTTAATGAGCAGTTCTTC CASSTLTSGLNEQFF
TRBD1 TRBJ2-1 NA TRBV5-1 TGCGCCAGCAGCGGAGGCTCAGGGGGCAATGAGCAGTTCTTC CASSGGSGGNEQFF
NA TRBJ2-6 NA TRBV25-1 TGTGCCAGCAGTGGGGGACCGAGCTCTGGGGCCAACGTCCTGACTTTC CASSGGPSSGANVLTF
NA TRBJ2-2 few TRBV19 TGTGCCAGTACCCCAGTTAACACCGGGGAGCTGTTTTTT CASTPVNTGELFF
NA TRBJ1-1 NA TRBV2 TGTGCCAGCAAATTGCCCGCCTGGGGCACTGAAGCTTTCTTT CASKLPAWGTEAFF
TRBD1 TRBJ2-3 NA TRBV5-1 TGCGCCAGCAGCTCCAGACCGGGACAGAAAAGAAGCGATACGCAGTATTTT CASSSRPGQKRSDTQYF
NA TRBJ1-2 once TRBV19 TGTGCCAGTAGGCAGGGGACCGCTAACTATGGCTACACCTTC CASRQGTANYGYTF
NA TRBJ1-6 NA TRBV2 TGTGCCAGCAGTGAACAGGGCAGCTCCTATAATTCACCCCTCCACTTT CASSEQGSSYNSPLHF
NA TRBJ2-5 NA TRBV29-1 TGCAGCGTTGAGAGGCAGGATGGGACCCAGTACTTC CSVERQDGTQYF
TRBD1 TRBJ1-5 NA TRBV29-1 TGCAGCGTCGCAACCGGGACAGGGGGCGGTCAGCCCCAGCATTTT CSVATGTGGGQPQHF
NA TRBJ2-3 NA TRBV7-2 TGTGCCAGCAGCTTAGCCCGAGATACGCAGTATTTT CASSLARDTQYF
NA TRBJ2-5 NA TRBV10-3 TGTGCCACCCTGCTGGGGGAGACCCAGTACTTC CATLLGETQYF
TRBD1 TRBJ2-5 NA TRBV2 TGTGCCACCAGAGACAGGGGTGGAGAAGAGACCCAGTACTTC CATRDRGGEETQYF
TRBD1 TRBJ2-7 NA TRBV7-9 TGTGCCAGCAGCTGGGACAGGGGTGCGTACGAGCAGTACTTC CASSWDRGAYEQYF
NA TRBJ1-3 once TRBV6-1 TGTGCCAGCAGTGCCCCAGCAGGAGCAGGAAACACCATATATTTT CASSAPAGAGNTIYF
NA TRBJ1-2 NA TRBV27 TGTGCCAGCAGTTCACCCTCCGGGGGCTACACCTTC CASSSPSGGYTF
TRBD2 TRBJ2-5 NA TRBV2 TGTGCCAGCATTCCTAGCGGCGGGCCTCAAGAGACCCAGTACTTC CASIPSGGPQETQYF
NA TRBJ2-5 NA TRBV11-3 TGTGCCAGCAGCACCGGACCCAGAGAGACCCAGTACTTC CASSTGPRETQYF